This T cell receptor (beta chain) derives from a study of monozygotic twins with inflammatory bowel disease. The template-switching step introduced UMIs that carried a 6-nucleotide sample barcode. TCRdb re-called the 5' RACE reads and gives one entry per CDR3 protein, without DNA. Recorded for this sample: fewer than 550,000 distinct CDR3 sequences. CDR3 length equals 14 residues. The germline V gene encodes CDR1 SQVTM and CDR2 ANQGSEA. The sample comprised blood. The clonotype comes from a human donor with ulcerative colitis or Crohn's disease, or a healthy co-twin of an affected twin (not recorded which). V usage is TRBV29-1 and J usage is TRBJ1-2; TCRdb indicates TRBD1, and absent DNA this call remains unverified. The CDR3 loop is CSPPVPGDDYGYTF. Together with reference TRBV29-1 and TRBJ1-2, the CDR3 gives the full variable domain: SAVISQKPSRDICQRGTSLTIQCQVDSQVTMMFWYRQQPGQSLTLIATANQGSEATYESGFVIDKFPISRPNLTFSTLTVSNMSPEDSSIYLCSPPVPGDDYGYTFGSGTRLTVV.